The text below deals with one TCR beta chain. What antigen it recognizes has not been identified. No much larger clone exists at a distance of one base, and base qualities are not known. TCRdb lists the instrument as Illumina NovaSeq 6000. cDNA libraries for TCRalpha and TCRbeta were prepared by 5'RACE using constant-segment primers, with sample barcodes and unique molecular identifiers added. RNA was extracted from every sample with Trizol reagent. The libraries were amplified in two PCR steps, and the second step added a second sample barcode and Illumina TruSeq adapters. Sequencing of the libraries was done on an Illumina NovaSeq, producing 2 x 150 bp paired-end reads. As for the authors' bioinformatics: The reads were demultiplexed and collapsed into UMI-guided consensus sequences using migec v1.2.7. Using mixcr v2.1.11, UMI consensuses were aligned to TRA and TRB V and J templates and then assembled into clonotypes. A clonotype was counted as expanded or contracted only if both edgeR and NoisET called the change significant, with noise models trained on biological replicates. For edgeR calls, the cutoffs were a false discovery rate-adjusted p below 0.01 and a log2 fold-change threshold of 1. As an exploratory analysis of dynamics, max-normalized trajectories of the 1000 most abundant clonotypes were examined with PCA combined with hierarchical clustering. Separately sequenced CD4+ and CD8+ repertoires were used to assign the CD4 or CD8 phenotype of responding clones. TCRdb trimmed the raw reads at Q25, called clones with MiXCR and kept productive beta chains. Rows are unified per CDR3 protein, each entry keeping the most common DNA and genes. The V and J calls were not made by the authors but by TCRdb's processing. The sample has 40,000 to 55,000 distinct CDR3 sequences on record, 7.3% of them singletons. The leading ten clones occupy 1.4% of the sample.

From cysteine to phenylalanine, the CDR3 is 11 amino acids long. Only the CDR3 part of the read is kept: 33 bases, read in frame from the first base. Between the V and J ends, shortened by 4 bases and 7 bases respectively, the junction contains 7 bases. The data derive from a study of T-cell memory formation after mild COVID-19 listed by TCRdb under 2021. For the wider study: Most TCR sequence clusters were specific to one of the two donors. Two young, previously healthy adult volunteers, one female and one male, were included in the cohort. In a couple of donors, T-cell clones that expanded and contracted after mild COVID-19 were tracked by sequencing TCRalpha and TCRbeta repertoires over time.

PBMCs were isolated by Ficoll-Paque density gradient centrifugation. General conclusions and limits of the study: Clones that contracted from day 15 to 85 showed balanced CD4/CD8 phenotypes, whereas a second wave of clones that expanded from day 15 to 37 leaned towards CD4+. SARS-CoV-2 specificity was not confirmed for the second-wave clones peaking on day 37. Contracting CD4+ clones appeared mostly in the CM and EM memory subsets, whereas CD8+ clones were enriched in EMRA. Some responding clones were detected in pre-infection memory, suggesting pre-existing cross-reactive memory T cells joined the SARS-CoV-2 response. The study covered only two mild cases, and larger cohorts including severe cases with pre-infection samples were considered necessary.

The sequence links TRBV12-3 or TRBV12-4 to TRBJ1-2; perhaps TRBD1 is the D gene, with 5 bases matching. The TCR originated in a man aged 18 to 29 who had mild COVID-19 (a few samples of this study predate the infection). The sample titles of this study are shuffled in the database, so cell type and time point are left out; the donor was told from shared clones. Material for sequencing was PBMCs or a T cell subset sorted from them (not recorded which). CDR3 region: CASSWGGGYTF. In nucleotide form, the sequence is TGTGCCAGCAGTTGGGGGGGTGGCTACACCTTC.